One sample yielded the 21 T cell receptor beta chains listed below, sequenced in a study of cytomegalovirus exposure and HLA in healthy donors. The PCR contained 60 Vbeta and 13 Jbeta primers. Some clones are missing from TCRdb's copy, which holds only in-frame ones; the method was immunoSEQ multiplex PCR. The sample carries 95,000 to 150,000 clones, about 74% recorded once. Sequenced material: PBMCs. The source is a woman in her 40s in good health and CMV-seropositive.

The rearrangement uses TRBV9 and TRBJ1-1, with TRBD1 matching over 10 bases. The V segment lost 4 bases and the J segment 5 bases; nucleotides outside the gene matches: 2. CDR1 SGDLS and CDR2 YYNGEE come from the germline V gene. This CDR3 is 13 amino acids long. The CDR3 region is CASSRDRGTEAFF. CDR3 DNA: TGTGCCAGCAGCCGGGACAGGGGAACTGAAGCTTTCTTT. The entire variable domain, with the rest obtained from reference TRBV9 and TRBJ1-1, is as follows: DSGVTQTPKHLITATGQRVTLRCSPRSGDLSVYWYQQSLDQGLQFLIQYYNGEERAKGNILERFSAQQFPDLHSELNLSSLELGDSALYFCASSRDRGTEAFFGQGTRLTVV.

This chain uses TRBV10-3 with TRBJ2-1; D might be TRBD2 (5 bases). V gave up 7 bases and J gave up 4 bases, with 11 bases separating them. This CDR3 region has 13 residues. CDR1 is ENHRY and CDR2 is SYGVKD in the germline V gene. The CDR3 sequence is CAITRESYNEQFF. For the CDR3, the DNA is TGTGCCATCACCCGGGAATCGTACAATGAGCAGTTCTTC.

The chain joins TRBV5-7 to TRBJ2-1, with 11 bases lining up with TRBD2. TRBV5-7 is treated as an ORF (open reading frame) with a function not yet certain. The CDR3 has 14 amino acids. Germline trimming cut 6 bases from V and 6 bases from J; bases unmatched to any gene: 5. The CDR3 nucleotides are TGTGCCAGCATTGTAGCGGGAGGGGGCAATGAGCAGTTCTTC. This gives the protein CASIVAGGGNEQFF.

Comments on this clone: Different DNA sequences within this sample yield the same CDR3. The chain joins TRBV5-1 to TRBJ1-1; D possibly corresponds to TRBD1 (5 bases). CDR1 is SGHRS, CDR2 YFSETQ, per germline. The V end was cut by 0 bases, the J end by 4 bases, with 10 bases between. The CDR3 sequence is 14 residues long. The CDR3 protein is CASSLAGGSTEAFF. Here the CDR3 DNA reads TGCGCCAGCAGCTTGGCCGGGGGTTCCACTGAAGCTTTCTTT.

The V call is TRBV30, the J call TRBJ2-7, with D perhaps TRBD1 (5 bases). Germline V CDR1 and CDR2: GTSNPN, SVGIG (reference sequence). Trimming removed 2 bases from V and 4 bases from J, with 6 bases in between. This CDR3 is built from 11 residues. CDR3: CAWSPGYEQYF. CDR3 coding DNA: TGTGCCTGGAGTCCAGGGTACGAGCAGTACTTC.

This sequence joins TRBV15 and TRBJ2-5; unclear D gene. CDR1 and CDR2 (germline): LNHNV, YYDKDF (reference sequence). The V gene lost 5 bases and the J gene lost 0 bases, with 7 bases spanning the gap. The CDR3 spans 13 residues. The CDR3 sequence: CATSYSYQETQYF. The CDR3 region has the DNA TGTGCCACCAGCTACAGTTACCAAGAGACCCAGTACTTC.

J is TRBJ2-1 and V is TRBV10-3; D is perhaps TRBD2 (7 bases). The CDR3 runs to 16 residues. V lost 0 bases and J 10 bases, leaving 19 bases between the germline ends. In germline, CDR1 is ENHRY, CDR2 SYGVKD. This CDR3 reads CAISESGGAPLREQFF. CDR3 coding DNA: TGTGCCATCAGTGAGTCGGGGGGGGCCCCGCTAAGGGAGCAGTTCTTC.

The CDR3 nucleotides read TGTGCCAGCAGTGGCCCAGGGAGGTCCGACTATGGCTACACCTTC. Translated: CASSGPGRSDYGYTF. The chain is built from TRBV6-5 and TRBJ1-2, with a weak D call TRBD1 (5 bases). The CDR3 spans 15 residues. CDR1 is MNHEY and CDR2 is SVGAGI in the germline V gene. V was shortened by 5 bases and J by 3 bases, with 16 bases between the two germline ends.

DNA of the CDR3: TGTGCCAGCAGCGCGCTAGGGACAGGGCATGGCTACACCTTC. Translated, it gives CASSALGTGHGYTF. The rearrangement links TRBV9 to TRBJ1-2; 9 bases map to TRBD1. V was pared by 3 bases and J by 6 bases, with 6 bases of the junction left unmatched. Germline CDR1 is SGDLS and CDR2 is YYNGEE. The CDR3 is 14 residues long. The variable domain in full, completed from reference TRBV9 and TRBJ1-2, reads DSGVTQTPKHLITATGQRVTLRCSPRSGDLSVYWYQQSLDQGLQFLIQYYNGEERAKGNILERFSAQQFPDLHSELNLSSLELGDSALYFCASSALGTGHGYTFGSGTRLTVV.

This clone has more than one count but fewer than ten. CDR3 loop: CASSQERQRGNTEAFF. The CDR3 nucleotides read TGTGCCAGCAGCCAAGAGCGCCAGCGGGGGAACACTGAAGCTTTCTTT. The chain has TRBV4-2 and TRBJ1-1; D gene unclear. Per germline, CDR1 LGHNA and CDR2 YNFKEQ. The length of the CDR3 is 16 residues. Trimming took 0 bases from V and 1 from J, leaving 12 bases between them.

The gene calls are TRBV4-1 and TRBJ2-1; 7 bases are a match to TRBD2. This CDR3 spans 14 amino acids. Germline-derived CDR1 and CDR2 are MGHRA and YSYEKL. The V segment lost 4 bases and the J segment 6 bases; nucleotides outside the gene matches: 6. Written as DNA, the CDR3 is TGCGCCAGCAGCCGGGGGGGATCAGTCAATGAGCAGTTCTTC. It specifies CASSRGGSVNEQFF.

The chain joins TRBV5-1 to TRBJ2-3, with D possibly matching TRBD2 (6 bases). Germline CDR1 reads SGHRS; CDR2 reads YFSETQ. The CDR3 covers 15 residues. Trimming shortened V by 0 bases and J by 1 base, and 9 bases separated the two germline ends. CDR3 sequence reads: CASSLDGGGTDTQYF. The CDR3 DNA is TGCGCCAGCAGCTTGGATGGCGGGGGCACAGATACGCAGTATTTT.

The chain uses TRBV6-1 and TRBJ2-3; 10 positions agree with TRBD2. V trimming: 2 bases; J trimming: 2 bases; junction bases outside the gene matches: 1. The CDR3 spans 15 residues. From germline, CDR1 is MNHNS and CDR2 SASEGT. Here the CDR3 DNA reads TGTGCCAGCAGTGAACTAGCGGGAGCCACAGATACGCAGTATTTT. Amino acids: CASSELAGATDTQYF.

This chain links TRBV20-1 with TRBJ1-6, with D perhaps matching TRBD1 (6 bases). CDR1 is DFQATT and CDR2 is SNEGSKA in the germline V gene (reference sequence). CDR3 length: 11 residues. The V and J ends lost 8 bases and 7 bases respectively, with 9 bases between them. This CDR3 reads CSTQGNSPLHF. The CDR3, as DNA: TGCAGTACCCAGGGGAATTCACCCCTCCACTTT.

Here the CDR3 reads CASSFFLPSGTSTDTQYF. The CDR3 DNA reads as TGCGCCAGCAGCTTCTTTTTACCTAGCGGGACTAGCACAGATACGCAGTATTTT. This rearrangement joins TRBV5-1 to TRBJ2-3; 9 bases fit TRBD2. V lost 2 bases, J lost 0 bases, and 10 bases stayed unmatched. CDR3 length: 18 amino acids. Per the germline V gene, CDR1 is SGHRS and CDR2 is YFSETQ.

This chain links TRBV10-1 with TRBJ1-1; TRBD1 agrees at 9 bases. The CDR3 is made up of 13 amino acids. The trim removed 3 bases at V and 5 bases at J, leaving 1 base unmatched. CDR1 is WNHNN, CDR2 SYGVQD, per germline (reference sequence). The CDR3 DNA reads as TGCGCCAGCAGTGAAGGACAGGGGACTGAAGCTTTCTTT. Translating gives CASSEGQGTEAFF.

The chain is built from TRBV27 and TRBJ2-1; 11 nucleotides match TRBD2. The CDR3 has 19 amino acids. After removal of 1 base from V and 0 bases from J, the junction contained 8 bases not matched to a gene. Germline V gene data show CDR1 as MNHEY and CDR2 as SMNVEV (reference sequence). CDR3 in DNA: TGTGCCAGCAGTTTATGGGGGCTAGCGGGGGGAAGCTCCTACAATGAGCAGTTCTTC. Its protein is CASSLWGLAGGSSYNEQFF.

This clone was detected once. The V and J genes are TRBV13 and TRBJ2-5; the match to TRBD1 covers 7 bases. V dropped 0 bases and J dropped 2; count of bases not matched to a gene: 3. From germline, CDR1 is PRHDT and CDR2 FYEKMQ (reference sequence). The CDR3 spans 15 residues. The chain's CDR3 is CASSLGGRGQETQYF. DNA of the CDR3: TGTGCCAGCAGCTTAGGGGGCAGGGGGCAAGAGACCCAGTACTTC.

Worth noting for this clone: The germline gene is not matched at one end of the junction; a read error may be the cause. V is TRBV2 and J is TRBJ2-4; 8 bases line up with TRBD2. CDR1 and CDR2 from the germline V gene are SNHLY and FYNNEI. The length of the CDR3 is 15 residues. CDR3 amino acids: CASTEAGVAKNIQYF. The CDR3 DNA is TGTGCCAGCACTGAAGCGGGAGTGGCCAAAAACATTCAGTACTTC.

DNA for the CDR3: TGTGCCAGCAGTTCTTATCCGGGACAGACCTACGAGCAGTACTTC. Its translation: CASSSYPGQTYEQYF. The chain carries TRBV6-6 and TRBJ2-7; 7 nucleotides line up with TRBD1. This CDR3 region has 15 residues. The junction had 8 bases not matched to a gene; V was cut back by 4 bases and J by 2 bases. The germline V gene encodes CDR1 MNHNY and CDR2 SVGAGI (reference sequence).

The chain has TRBV12-5 and TRBJ2-2; no reliable D call. The germline CDR1 and CDR2 sequences are LGHNT and FRNRAP. V shed 6 bases and J shed 3 bases, with 5 bases lying between them. The CDR3 has 12 residues. The CDR3 sequence: CASGSDTGELFF. The CDR3, as DNA: TGTGCTAGTGGGTCAGACACCGGGGAGCTGTTTTTT.